Below, 29 T cell receptor beta chains from the same sample are listed, as sequenced in a study of T cell responses to AZD1222 COVID-19 vaccine. The repertoire was sequenced with immunoSEQ multiplex PCR; TCRdb's copy has only in-frame clones and lacks some. The sample comprises about 67,000 clones, 83% of which are singletons, and about 6% rests with the top ten. The sample was peripheral blood, taken 28 days after the second AZD1222 dose. Receptors were obtained from an adult who received the AZD1222 COVID-19 vaccine.

The CDR3 sequence: CASSANSDQPQHF. For the CDR3, the DNA is TGTGCCAGCAGCGCAAACAGCGATCAGCCCCAGCATTTT. This chain uses TRBV9 with TRBJ1-5; D call uncertain. The CDR3 length is 13 residues. V was trimmed by 3 bases and J by 5 bases, leaving 9 bases between them. Germline V gives CDR1 SGDLS, CDR2 YYNGEE.

The gene calls are TRBV4-3 and TRBJ1-3, with D tentatively TRBD1 (6 bases). Trimming cost V 1 base and J 4 bases, with 14 bases left between them. Germline V gives CDR1 LGHNA, CDR2 YSLEER. The CDR3 is 16 residues long. The CDR3 DNA reads TGCGCCAGCAGCCAAGCGGGGGGCAGGTTGGGAAACACCATATATTTT. It translates to CASSQAGGRLGNTIYF.

CDR3 residues: CASLPRERGQPQHF. For the CDR3, the DNA is TGTGCCAGCCTCCCTCGGGAAAGAGGACAGCCCCAGCATTTT. This chain links TRBV2 with TRBJ1-5; D is unclear. There are 14 residues in the CDR3. V lost 8 bases and J 7 bases, leaving 18 bases between the germline ends. Germline V gives CDR1 SNHLY, CDR2 FYNNEI.

This chain links TRBV30 with TRBJ1-5; D gene uncertain. V was shortened by 1 base and J by 2 bases, with 6 bases between the two germline ends. The CDR3 totals 13 residues. CDR1 is GTSNPN and CDR2 is SVGIG in the germline V gene (reference sequence). Here the CDR3 reads CAWSDGGNQPQHF. The CDR3 DNA is TGTGCCTGGAGTGATGGCGGCAATCAGCCCCAGCATTTT.

The V gene is TRBV5-1, the J gene TRBJ2-7; D not resolved. The germline gives CDR1 SGHRS, CDR2 YFSETQ. There are 16 residues in the CDR3. V was clipped by 3 bases and J by 5 bases, with 21 bases between them. The CDR3 sequence is CASSSGRLQSKHEQYF. Here the CDR3 DNA reads TGCGCCAGCAGCTCGGGCAGGCTTCAATCGAAACACGAGCAGTACTTC.

The rearrangement links TRBV7-2 to TRBJ2-1, with D perhaps matching TRBD2 (5 bases). CDR1 and CDR2 (germline): SGHTA, FQGNSA. This CDR3 is built from 14 residues. Trimming shortened V by 6 bases and J by 1 base, and 10 bases separated the two germline ends. CDR3 sequence: CASRAEASYNEQFF. The CDR3 DNA reads TGTGCCAGCAGGGCGGAGGCTTCCTACAATGAGCAGTTCTTC. Filled out from reference TRBV7-2 and TRBJ2-1, the complete variable domain reads GAGVSQSPSNKVTEKGKDVELRCDPISGHTALYWYRQSLGQGLEFLIYFQGNSAPDKSGLPSDRFSAERTGGSVSTLTIQRTQQEDSAVYLCASRAEASYNEQFFGPGTRLTVL.

This clone has only a few counts. The rearrangement joins TRBV6-2 or TRBV6-3 to TRBJ1-1; D ambiguous. CDR1 and CDR2 (germline): MNHEY, SVGEGT. Between the trimmed V and J ends, which lost 2 bases and 2 bases, there was a span of 6 bases. This CDR3 has 13 residues. CDR3 bases: TGTGCCAGCAGTTACCAGGCAAACACTGAAGCTTTCTTT. This translates into CASSYQANTEAFF.

CDR3 nucleotide sequence: TGTGCCAGCAGCTTGACAGAGGGGAACACTGAAGCTTTCTTT. It translates to CASSLTEGNTEAFF. This chain uses TRBV7-8 with TRBJ1-1, with a possible D match to TRBD1 (5 bases). The length of the CDR3 is 14 residues. V was trimmed by 3 bases and J by 1 base, leaving 9 bases between them. Germline V lookup: CDR1 SGHVS, CDR2 FQNEAQ.

The chain is built from TRBV7-2 and TRBJ1-2; perhaps TRBD1 as D (5 bases). Germline lookup yields CDR1 SGHTA and CDR2 FQGNSA. V lost 5 bases and J 2 bases, leaving 27 bases between the germline ends. This CDR3 has 19 residues. The CDR3 loop is CASSRPRPFNQGSNYGYTF. The CDR3 DNA is TGTGCCAGCAGCCGTCCCCGGCCATTCAATCAGGGTTCGAACTATGGCTACACCTTC. Using reference TRBV7-2 and TRBJ1-2 for the parts outside the CDR3, the full variable domain is GAGVSQSPSNKVTEKGKDVELRCDPISGHTALYWYRQSLGQGLEFLIYFQGNSAPDKSGLPSDRFSAERTGGSVSTLTIQRTQQEDSAVYLCASSRPRPFNQGSNYGYTFGSGTRLTVV.

V is TRBV4-3 and J is TRBJ2-2; D remains ambiguous. This CDR3 spans 13 amino acids. Trimming stripped 3 bases from V and 2 bases from J, with 4 bases between. The germline V gene has CDR1 LGHNA and CDR2 YSLEER. The CDR3 DNA follows: TGCGCCAGCAGCCAGAGAAACACCGGGGAGCTGTTTTTT. As protein: CASSQRNTGELFF.

A single count supports this clone. The rearrangement joins TRBV6-5 to TRBJ2-2; perhaps D is TRBD1 or TRBD2 (5 bases each). Trimming shortened V by 10 bases and J by 7 bases, and 13 bases separated the two germline ends. This CDR3 is 12 amino acids long. The germline V gene encodes CDR1 MNHEY and CDR2 SVGAGI. The CDR3, as DNA: TGTGCCACCGCATTTGGGGGCGGGGAGCTGTTTTTT. It is translated as CATAFGGGELFF.

The V gene is TRBV7-9, the J gene TRBJ1-1, with 12 bases that match TRBD1. V shed 3 bases and J 5 bases; nucleotides not matched to a gene: 4. Germline values: CDR1 SEHNR, CDR2 FQNEAQ (reference sequence). The CDR3 extends over 15 amino acids. As DNA, the CDR3 is TGTGCCAGCAGCTTGCCGGGACAGGGGGCTACTGAAGCTTTCTTT. Translating it yields CASSLPGQGATEAFF. Full variable domain (outside the CDR3, taken from reference TRBV7-9 and TRBJ1-1): DTGVSQNPRHKITKRGQNVTFRCDPISEHNRLYWYRQTLGQGPEFLTYFQNEAQLEKSRLLSDRFSAERPKGSFSTLEIQRTEQGDSAMYLCASSLPGQGATEAFFGQGTRLTVV.

The chain combines TRBV7-2 with TRBJ2-7; 10 bases are a match to TRBD1. The germline gives CDR1 SGHTA, CDR2 FQGNSA. This CDR3 is built from 16 residues. Trimming took 3 bases from V and 1 from J; bases not matched to a gene: 6. CDR3 amino acids: CASSLGPGQGSYEQYF. The DNA of the CDR3 is TGTGCCAGCAGCTTGGGACCGGGACAGGGGTCCTACGAGCAGTACTTC.

This clone was recorded only once. CDR3 residues: CASSRSEVSYEQYF. The CDR3 DNA reads as TGTGCCAGCAGCCGCTCCGAGGTATCCTACGAGCAGTACTTC. The chain has TRBV7-9 and TRBJ2-7, with unresolved D. Looked up from germline, CDR1 is SEHNR and CDR2 is FQNEAQ (reference sequence). The CDR3 sequence is 14 residues long. Trimming stripped 5 bases from V and 1 base from J, with 12 bases between.

The rearrangement joins TRBV19 to TRBJ1-5, with a tentative D call TRBD1 (5 bases). The CDR3 spans 14 residues. Germline loops: CDR1 LNHDA, CDR2 SQIVND (reference sequence). V was clipped by 3 bases and J by 3 bases, with 9 bases between them. As DNA, the CDR3 is TGTGCCAGTAGTATGGGGCAGAACAATCAGCCCCAGCATTTT. Amino acids: CASSMGQNNQPQHF.

This clone was seen a few times. The gene calls are TRBV19 and TRBJ2-5, with TRBD2 matching over 7 bases. CDR1 LNHDA and CDR2 SQIVND come from the germline V gene (reference sequence). V lost 5 bases to trimming and J lost 3 bases; unmatched junction nucleotides: 9. This CDR3 has 15 residues. CDR3 amino acids: CASSSRAGREETQYF. CDR3 bases: TGTGCCAGTAGTTCCAGAGCGGGGAGGGAAGAGACCCAGTACTTC.

The J gene is TRBJ1-4, the V gene TRBV3-1 (or the pseudogene TRBV3-2); D perhaps matches TRBD1 (6 bases). V lost 6 bases and J 11 bases, leaving 19 bases between the germline ends. The CDR3 sequence is 14 residues long. Looked up from germline, CDR1 is LGHDT and CDR2 is YNNKEL (reference sequence). The CDR3: CASSKDRRKGKLFF. The CDR3 coding sequence is TGTGCCAGCAGTAAAGACAGGAGGAAAGGGAAACTGTTTTTT.

CDR3 sequence: CASSPRDRETTGELFF. In nucleotides, the CDR3 is TGTGCCAGCAGTCCCCGGGACAGGGAGACCACCGGGGAGCTGTTTTTT. V usage is TRBV9 and J usage is TRBJ2-2, with 9 bases that match TRBD1. The CDR3 has 16 amino acids. V was clipped by 5 bases and J by 4 bases; unmatched bases: 9. In germline, CDR1 is SGDLS, CDR2 YYNGEE.

The rearrangement joins TRBV7-6 to TRBJ2-1, with D possibly being TRBD1 (5 bases). Looked up from germline, CDR1 is SGHVS and CDR2 is FNYEAQ. Trimming cost V 5 bases and J 8 bases, with 22 bases left between them. CDR3 length equals 16 residues. The CDR3 DNA is TGTGCCAGCAGCCCTTCCCAATCTGGGGCAGGATATGAGCAGTTCTTC. This encodes CASSPSQSGAGYEQFF.

This sequence joins TRBV18 and TRBJ1-5; 11 bases agree with TRBD1. The length of the CDR3 is 19 residues. After removal of 1 base from V and 0 bases from J, the junction contained 8 bases not matched to a gene. Germline CDR1 reads KGHSH; CDR2 reads LQKENI. CDR3 sequence reads: CASSPLPVGQGDSNQPQHF. The CDR3 DNA reads TGTGCCAGCTCACCACTTCCGGTGGGACAGGGGGATAGCAATCAGCCCCAGCATTTT.

The V call is TRBV5-6, the J call TRBJ2-7; TRBD1 agrees at 7 bases. Germline-derived CDR1 and CDR2 are SGHDT and YYEEEE. V lost 0 bases to trimming and J lost 5 bases; unmatched junction nucleotides: 11. The CDR3 contains 16 residues. CDR3 protein: CASSLELRQGSNEQYF. The DNA of the CDR3 is TGTGCCAGCAGCTTGGAGTTGAGACAGGGTAGTAACGAGCAGTACTTC. Full variable domain (missing parts from reference TRBV5-6 and TRBJ2-7): DAGVTQSPTHLIKTRGQQVTLRCSPKSGHDTVSWYQQALGQGPQFIFQYYEEEERQRGNFPDRFSGHQFPNYSSELNVNALLLGDSALYLCASSLELRQGSNEQYFGPGTRLTVT.

CDR3 protein: CAWGQGSEKLFF. For the CDR3, the DNA is TGTGCCTGGGGACAGGGGAGTGAAAAACTGTTTTTT. This chain connects TRBV30 to TRBJ1-4, with 9 bases aligning to TRBD1. Germline CDR1 GTSNPN, CDR2 SVGIG (reference sequence). Losses at the gene ends were 5 bases for V and 7 bases for J; bases not matched to a gene: 2. This CDR3 is 12 amino acids long. The full variable domain, its missing parts supplied by reference TRBV30 and TRBJ1-4, is SQTIHQWPATLVQPVGSPLSLECTVEGTSNPNLYWYRQAAGRGLQLLFYSVGIGQISSEVPQNLSASRPQDRQFILSSKKLLLSDSGFYLCAWGQGSEKLFFGSGTQLSVL.

CDR3 DNA: TGTGCCAGCAGCCTCGACCGGAACACTGAAGCTTTCTTT. Protein sequence: CASSLDRNTEAFF. The gene calls are TRBV7-7 and TRBJ1-1; D gene ambiguous. Between the trimmed V and J ends, which lost 5 bases and 1 base, there was a span of 8 bases. The length of the CDR3 is 13 residues. Germline-derived CDR1 and CDR2 are SSHAT and FNYEAQ (reference sequence).

This chain joins TRBV13 and TRBJ2-7; possibly TRBD1 or TRBD2 for D (7 bases each). This CDR3 has 14 amino acids. Germline V gene data show CDR1 as PRHDT and CDR2 as FYEKMQ (reference sequence). Trimming removed 4 bases at V and 0 bases at J, with 10 bases between. The CDR3 bases are TGTGCCAGCAGCTCAGGGGGGGACTCCTACGAGCAGTACTTC. This sequence encodes CASSSGGDSYEQYF. The entire variable domain, with the rest obtained from reference TRBV13 and TRBJ2-7, is as follows: AAGVIQSPRHLIKEKRETATLKCYPIPRHDTVYWYQQGPGQDPQFLISFYEKMQSDKGSIPDRFSAQQFSDYHSELNMSSLELGDSALYFCASSSGGDSYEQYFGPGTRLTVT.

This chain links TRBV5-4 with TRBJ1-1; D might be TRBD1 (6 bases). This CDR3 has 17 residues. From germline, CDR1 is SGHNT and CDR2 YYREEE (reference sequence). V dropped 3 bases and J dropped 0 bases, with 18 bases sitting between them. CDR3 residues: CASSSDPRGGLNTEAFF. CDR3 nucleotides: TGTGCCAGCAGCTCCGACCCCAGGGGTGGCCTGAACACTGAAGCTTTCTTT.

The chain recombines TRBV5-8 with TRBJ1-6; 11 nucleotides agree with TRBD1. V gave up 2 bases and J gave up 3 bases; unmatched junction bases: 7. CDR1 is SGHTS, CDR2 YDEGEE, per germline. This CDR3 has 18 amino acids. The CDR3 DNA follows: TGTGCCAGCAGCTTACGGGACAGGGGGTTAGTCTATAATTCACCCCTCCACTTT. It encodes CASSLRDRGLVYNSPLHF.

Only one count was recorded for this clone. V is TRBV2 and J is TRBJ1-2; a weak D match, TRBD1 (6 bases). CDR1 is SNHLY, CDR2 FYNNEI, per germline. This CDR3 spans 14 amino acids. Trimming stripped 5 bases from V and 2 bases from J, with 12 bases between. CDR3 coding DNA: TGTGCCAGCAGTTCCCGGACAGAAAACTATGGCTACACCTTC. This sequence encodes CASSSRTENYGYTF.

The V call is TRBV2, the J call TRBJ1-6; TRBD1 matches at 11 bases. Losses at the gene ends were 2 bases for V and 9 bases for J; bases not matched to a gene: 3. Looked up from germline, CDR1 is SNHLY and CDR2 is FYNNEI. The CDR3 length is 15 residues. The CDR3 bases are TGTGCCAGCAGTGAATCCGGGACAGGGGGTTCACCCCTCCACTTT. Translation: CASSESGTGGSPLHF.

The CDR3 sequence is CASSTPALAKNIQYF. The CDR3 DNA follows: TGTGCCAGTAGCACACCCGCTTTAGCCAAAAACATTCAGTACTTC. The chain uses TRBV19 and TRBJ2-4; D remains ambiguous. V was cut by 6 bases and J by 0 bases, with 12 bases left in between. CDR1 and CDR2 (germline): LNHDA, SQIVND (reference sequence). The CDR3 has 15 amino acids.